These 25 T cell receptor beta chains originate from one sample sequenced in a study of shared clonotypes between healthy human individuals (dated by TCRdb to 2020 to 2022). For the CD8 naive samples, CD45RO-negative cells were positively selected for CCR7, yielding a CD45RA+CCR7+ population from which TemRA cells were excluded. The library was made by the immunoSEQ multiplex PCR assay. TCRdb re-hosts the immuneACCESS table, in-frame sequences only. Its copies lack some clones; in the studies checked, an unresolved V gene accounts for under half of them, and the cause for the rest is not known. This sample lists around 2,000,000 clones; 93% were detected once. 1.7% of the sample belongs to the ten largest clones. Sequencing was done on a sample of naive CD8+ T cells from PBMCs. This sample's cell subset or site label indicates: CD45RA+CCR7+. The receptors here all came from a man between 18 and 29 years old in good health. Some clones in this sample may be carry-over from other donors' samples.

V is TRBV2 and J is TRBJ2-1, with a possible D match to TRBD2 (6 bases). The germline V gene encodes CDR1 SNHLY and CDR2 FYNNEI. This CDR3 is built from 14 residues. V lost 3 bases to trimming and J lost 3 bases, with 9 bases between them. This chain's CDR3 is CASSDRRVYNEQFF. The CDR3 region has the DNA TGTGCCAGCAGTGACAGGAGGGTCTACAATGAGCAGTTCTTC.

The CDR3 bases are TGCGCCAGCAGCCAGGTTTCGGGAGGAGGTTACAATGAGCAGTTCTTC. Protein sequence: CASSQVSGGGYNEQFF. The genes are TRBV4-3 and TRBJ2-1; 7 nucleotides line up with TRBD2. CDR1 is LGHNA, CDR2 YSLEER, per germline. The ends lost 3 bases at V and 4 bases at J; junction bases unmatched: 9. CDR3 length equals 16 residues.

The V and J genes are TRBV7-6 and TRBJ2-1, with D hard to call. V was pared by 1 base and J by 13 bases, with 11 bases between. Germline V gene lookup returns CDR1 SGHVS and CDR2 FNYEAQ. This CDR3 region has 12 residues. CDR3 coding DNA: TGTGCCAGCAGCTTAGTTACGGCAGATCAGTTCTTC. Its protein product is CASSLVTADQFF.

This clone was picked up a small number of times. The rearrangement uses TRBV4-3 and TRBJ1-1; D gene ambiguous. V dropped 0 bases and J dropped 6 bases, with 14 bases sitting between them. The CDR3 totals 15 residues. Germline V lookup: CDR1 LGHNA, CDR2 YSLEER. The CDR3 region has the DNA TGCGCCAGCAGCCAAGAGAGGGTACTAGGCGCTGAAGCTTTCTTT. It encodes CASSQERVLGAEAFF.

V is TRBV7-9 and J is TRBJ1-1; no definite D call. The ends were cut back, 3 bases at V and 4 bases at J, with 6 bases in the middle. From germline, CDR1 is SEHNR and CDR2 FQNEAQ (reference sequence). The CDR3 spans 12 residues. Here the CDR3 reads CASSFRATEAFF. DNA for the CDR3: TGTGCCAGCAGCTTTAGGGCCACTGAAGCTTTCTTT.

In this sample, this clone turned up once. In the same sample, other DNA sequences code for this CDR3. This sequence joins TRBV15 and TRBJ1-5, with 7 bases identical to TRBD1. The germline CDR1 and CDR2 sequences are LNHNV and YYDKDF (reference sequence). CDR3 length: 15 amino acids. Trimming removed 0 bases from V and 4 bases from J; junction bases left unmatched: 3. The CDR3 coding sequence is TGTGCCACCAGCAGAGATAGGGGGCCTAATCAGCCCCAGCATTTT. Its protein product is CATSRDRGPNQPQHF.

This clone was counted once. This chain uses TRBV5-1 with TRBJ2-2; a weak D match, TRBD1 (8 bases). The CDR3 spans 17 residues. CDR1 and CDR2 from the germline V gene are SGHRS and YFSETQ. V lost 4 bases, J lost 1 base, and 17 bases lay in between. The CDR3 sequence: CASSPQGASGNTGELFF. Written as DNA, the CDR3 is TGCGCCAGCAGCCCCCAGGGGGCTAGCGGGAACACCGGGGAGCTGTTTTTT.

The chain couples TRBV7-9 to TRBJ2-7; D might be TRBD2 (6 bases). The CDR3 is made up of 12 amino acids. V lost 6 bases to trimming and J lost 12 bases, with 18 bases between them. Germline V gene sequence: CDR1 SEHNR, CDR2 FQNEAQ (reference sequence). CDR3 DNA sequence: TGTGCCAGCAGGGAGGGGCGGGAAGAAGTGTACTTC. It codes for CASREGREEVYF.

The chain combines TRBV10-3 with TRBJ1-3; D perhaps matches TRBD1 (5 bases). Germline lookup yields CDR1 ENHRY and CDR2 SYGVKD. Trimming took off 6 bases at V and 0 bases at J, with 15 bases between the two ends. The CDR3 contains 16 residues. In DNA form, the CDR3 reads TGTGCCATCAGGATCCCAGGGACTAGCTCTGGAAACACCATATATTTT. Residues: CAIRIPGTSSGNTIYF.

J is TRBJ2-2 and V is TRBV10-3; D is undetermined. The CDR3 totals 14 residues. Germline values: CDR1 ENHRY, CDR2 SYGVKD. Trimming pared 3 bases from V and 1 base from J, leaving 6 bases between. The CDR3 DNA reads TGTGCCATCAGTGAACCCCTGAACACCGGGGAGCTGTTTTTT. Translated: CAISEPLNTGELFF.

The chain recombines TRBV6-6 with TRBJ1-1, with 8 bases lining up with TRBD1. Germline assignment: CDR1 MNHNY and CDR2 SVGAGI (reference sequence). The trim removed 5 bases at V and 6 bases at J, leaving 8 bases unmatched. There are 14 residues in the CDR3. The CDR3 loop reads CASSLRSGGAEAFF. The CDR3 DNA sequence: TGTGCCAGCAGTCTTCGTTCAGGGGGCGCTGAAGCTTTCTTT.

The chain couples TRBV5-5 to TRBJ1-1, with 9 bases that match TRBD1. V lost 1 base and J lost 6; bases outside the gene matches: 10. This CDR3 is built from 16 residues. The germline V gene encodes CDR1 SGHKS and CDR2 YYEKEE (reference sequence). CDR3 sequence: CASSLPRTGEESEAFF. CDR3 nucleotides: TGTGCCAGCAGCTTGCCCCGGACAGGGGAGGAGTCTGAAGCTTTCTTT.

The chain's CDR3 is CASSVSVREGLFDEQFF. In nucleotides, the CDR3 is TGTGCCAGCAGCGTATCTGTGCGGGAGGGCCTTTTCGATGAGCAGTTCTTC. V and J are TRBV9 and TRBJ2-1; 9 bases fit TRBD2. The CDR3 has 17 residues. Trimming took 1 base from V and 8 from J; bases not matched to a gene: 13. Looked up from germline, CDR1 is SGDLS and CDR2 is YYNGEE.

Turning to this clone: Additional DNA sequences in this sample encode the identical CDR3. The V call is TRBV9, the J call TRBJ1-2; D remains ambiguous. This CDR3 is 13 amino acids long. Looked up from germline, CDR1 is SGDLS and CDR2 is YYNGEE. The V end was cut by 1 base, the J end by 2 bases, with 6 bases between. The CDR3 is CASSVSGNYGYTF. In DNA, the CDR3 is TGTGCCAGCAGCGTAAGTGGAAACTATGGCTACACCTTC.

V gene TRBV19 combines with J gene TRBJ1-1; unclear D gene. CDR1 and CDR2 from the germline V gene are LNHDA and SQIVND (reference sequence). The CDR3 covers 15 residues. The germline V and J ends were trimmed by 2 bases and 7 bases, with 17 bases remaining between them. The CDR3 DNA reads TGTGCCAGTAGTATATCTCTGGCCGGGAGGCTTGAAGCTTTCTTT. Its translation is CASSISLAGRLEAFF.

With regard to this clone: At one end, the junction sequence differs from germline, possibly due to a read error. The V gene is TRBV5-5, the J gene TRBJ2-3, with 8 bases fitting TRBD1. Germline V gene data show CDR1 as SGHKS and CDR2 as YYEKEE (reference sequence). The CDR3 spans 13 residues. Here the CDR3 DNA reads TGTGCCAGCAGCCCAACAGGGACAGGTACGCAGTATTTT. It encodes CASSPTGTGTQYF.

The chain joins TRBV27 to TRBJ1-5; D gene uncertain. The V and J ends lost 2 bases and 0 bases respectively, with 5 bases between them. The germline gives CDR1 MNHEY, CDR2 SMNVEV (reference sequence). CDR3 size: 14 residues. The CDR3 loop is CASSLKNSNQPQHF. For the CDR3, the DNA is TGTGCCAGCAGTTTAAAGAATAGCAATCAGCCCCAGCATTTT.

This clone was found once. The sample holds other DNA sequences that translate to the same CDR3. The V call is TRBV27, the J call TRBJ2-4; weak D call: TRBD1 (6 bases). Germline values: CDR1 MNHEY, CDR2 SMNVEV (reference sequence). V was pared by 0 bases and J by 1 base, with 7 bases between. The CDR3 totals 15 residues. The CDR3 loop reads CASSLSRGAKNIQYF. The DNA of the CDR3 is TGTGCCAGCAGTTTATCGAGGGGGGCCAAAAACATTCAGTACTTC.

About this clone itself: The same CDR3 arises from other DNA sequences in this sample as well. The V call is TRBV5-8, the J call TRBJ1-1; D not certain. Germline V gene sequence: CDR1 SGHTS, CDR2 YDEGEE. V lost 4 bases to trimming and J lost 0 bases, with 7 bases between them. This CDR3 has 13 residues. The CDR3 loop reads CASSPSMNTEAFF. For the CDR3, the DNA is TGTGCCAGCAGCCCATCAATGAACACTGAAGCTTTCTTT.

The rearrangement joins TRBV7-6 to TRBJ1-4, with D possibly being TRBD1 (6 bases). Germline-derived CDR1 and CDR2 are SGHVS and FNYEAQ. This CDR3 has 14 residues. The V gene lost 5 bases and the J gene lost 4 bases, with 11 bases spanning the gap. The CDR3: CASSNRQDNEKLFF. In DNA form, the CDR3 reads TGTGCCAGCAGCAACCGACAGGATAATGAAAAACTGTTTTTT. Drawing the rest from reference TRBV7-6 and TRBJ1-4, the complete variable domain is GAGVSQSPRYKVTKRGQDVALRCDPISGHVSLYWYRQALGQGPEFLTYFNYEAQQDKSGLPNDRFSAERPEGSISTLTIQRTEQRDSAMYRCASSNRQDNEKLFFGSGTQLSVL.

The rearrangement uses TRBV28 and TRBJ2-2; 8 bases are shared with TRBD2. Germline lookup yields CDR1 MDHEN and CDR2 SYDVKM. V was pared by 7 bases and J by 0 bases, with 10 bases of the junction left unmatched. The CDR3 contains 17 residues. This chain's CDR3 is CASIRAGVFTNTGELFF. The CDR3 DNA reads TGTGCCAGCATCCGAGCGGGAGTGTTTACGAACACCGGGGAGCTGTTTTTT.

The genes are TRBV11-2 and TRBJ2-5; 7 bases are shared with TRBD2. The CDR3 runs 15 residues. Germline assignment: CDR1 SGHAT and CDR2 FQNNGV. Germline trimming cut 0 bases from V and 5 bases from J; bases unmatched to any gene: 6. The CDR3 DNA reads TGTGCCAGCAGCTTAGAAAGCGGGACGGGGGAGACCCAGTACTTC. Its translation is CASSLESGTGETQYF.

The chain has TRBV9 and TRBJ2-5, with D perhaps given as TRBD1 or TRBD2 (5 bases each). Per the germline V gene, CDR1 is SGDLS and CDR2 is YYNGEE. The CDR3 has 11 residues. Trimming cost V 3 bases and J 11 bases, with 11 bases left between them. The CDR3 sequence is CASSAGTTQYF. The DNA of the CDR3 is TGTGCCAGCAGCGCAGGGACGACACAGTACTTC.

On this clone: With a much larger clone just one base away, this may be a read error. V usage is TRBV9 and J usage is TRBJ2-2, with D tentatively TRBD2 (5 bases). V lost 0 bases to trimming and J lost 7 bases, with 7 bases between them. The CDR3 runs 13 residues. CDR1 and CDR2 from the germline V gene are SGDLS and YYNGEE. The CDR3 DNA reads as TGTGCCAGCAGCGTAGGAGGGATCGGGGAGCTGTTTTTT. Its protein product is CASSVGGIGELFF.

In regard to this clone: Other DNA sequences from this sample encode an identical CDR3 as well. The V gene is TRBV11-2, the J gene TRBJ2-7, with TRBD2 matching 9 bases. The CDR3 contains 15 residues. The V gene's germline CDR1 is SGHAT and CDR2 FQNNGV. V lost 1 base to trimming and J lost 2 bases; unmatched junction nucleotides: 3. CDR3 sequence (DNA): TGTGCCAGCAGCTTAGGCGGGAGGGAGGCCTACGAGCAGTACTTC. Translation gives CASSLGGREAYEQYF.